Listed here are 27 T cell receptor beta chains from one sample, sequenced in a study of shared clonotypes between healthy human individuals. Naive CD8 cells comprised CD45RO-negative, CCR7-positively selected cells, excluding terminally differentiated effector memory CD45RA+ cells. Sequencing used immunoSEQ multiplex PCR; TCRdb keeps in-frame clones, though not all of them. This table has about 2,100,000 clones, about 92% appearing once. Material: naive CD8+ T cells from PBMCs. The receptors here all came from a man aged 18 to 29 in good health. Some clones in this sample may be carry-over from other donors' samples.

V is TRBV29-1 and J is TRBJ1-1, with 8 bases matching TRBD1. The CDR3 is made up of 14 amino acids. CDR1 and CDR2 (germline): SQVTM, ANQGSEA. V shed 8 bases and J 1 base; nucleotides not matched to a gene: 9. DNA of the CDR3: TGCAGCCACATGCCCGGACAGGGGAACACTGAAGCTTTCTTT. Amino acids: CSHMPGQGNTEAFF.

The gene calls are TRBV27 and TRBJ1-1; 7 bases are shared with TRBD1. The J segment lost 6 bases and the V segment lost 5 bases, leaving 6 bases of the junction unmatched. Germline V gene sequence: CDR1 MNHEY, CDR2 SMNVEV (reference sequence). The CDR3 has 13 residues. The DNA of the CDR3 is TGTGCCAGCAGTCTACAGGGGTATGCTGAAGCTTTCTTT. This gives the protein CASSLQGYAEAFF.

The V gene is TRBV9, the J gene TRBJ2-5; perhaps TRBD2 as D (6 bases). Trimming shortened V by 0 bases and J by 5 bases, and 11 bases separated the two germline ends. This CDR3 is built from 14 residues. Germline V lookup: CDR1 SGDLS, CDR2 YYNGEE. CDR3: CASSVDEGRETQYF. CDR3 DNA sequence: TGTGCCAGCAGCGTAGATGAAGGGAGGGAGACCCAGTACTTC.

This chain uses TRBV9 with TRBJ2-7, with 9 bases lining up with TRBD1. The CDR3 covers 15 residues. Germline-derived CDR1 and CDR2 are SGDLS and YYNGEE. Trimming cost V 0 bases and J 2 bases; bases outside gene matches: 3. CDR3 DNA sequence: TGTGCCAGCAGCGTAGGAGGGACAGGGACCTACGAGCAGTACTTC. This translates into CASSVGGTGTYEQYF.

The V gene is TRBV19, the J gene TRBJ2-7; D gene uncertain. This CDR3 is built from 12 residues. Germline CDR1 reads LNHDA; CDR2 reads SQIVND (reference sequence). The V end was cut by 5 bases, the J end by 0 bases, with 5 bases between. The chain's CDR3 is CASSAASYEQYF. The CDR3 nucleotides are TGTGCCAGTAGTGCGGCCTCCTACGAGCAGTACTTC. The entire variable domain, with the rest obtained from reference TRBV19 and TRBJ2-7, is as follows: DGGITQSPKYLFRKEGQNVTLSCEQNLNHDAMYWYRQDPGQGLRLIYYSQIVNDFQKGDIAEGYSVSREKKESFPLTVTSAQKNPTAFYLCASSAASYEQYFGPGTRLTVT.

The V call is TRBV21-1, the J call TRBJ1-5. TRBV21-1 is annotated as a pseudogene. The CDR3 covers 9 residues. The CDR3, as DNA: TGTGCCATTACCCCGCCCCAGCATTTT. The encoded protein is CAITPPQHF.

This rearrangement joins TRBV19 to TRBJ1-5; 8 bases agree with TRBD1. Trimming removed 3 bases from V and 5 bases from J; junction bases left unmatched: 6. This CDR3 contains 15 residues. Germline values: CDR1 LNHDA, CDR2 SQIVND (reference sequence). Here the CDR3 DNA reads TGTGCCAGTAGTATGGACAGGGTGAGTTATCAGCCCCAGCATTTT. Protein: CASSMDRVSYQPQHF.

The CDR3 region is CASSQRQGGNEQFF. In DNA, the CDR3 is TGTGCCAGCAGCCAAAGACAGGGGGGCAATGAGCAGTTCTTC. This sequence joins TRBV7-2 and TRBJ2-1; 9 nucleotides align to TRBD1. Germline trimming cut 5 bases from V and 6 bases from J; bases unmatched to any gene: 5. The CDR3 has 14 residues. Germline lookup yields CDR1 SGHTA and CDR2 FQGNSA. Complete variable domain (other parts from reference TRBV7-2 and TRBJ2-1): GAGVSQSPSNKVTEKGKDVELRCDPISGHTALYWYRQSLGQGLEFLIYFQGNSAPDKSGLPSDRFSAERTGGSVSTLTIQRTQQEDSAVYLCASSQRQGGNEQFFGPGTRLTVL.

V and J are TRBV27 and TRBJ1-2; 8 bases are a match to TRBD1. The ends lost 4 bases at V and 3 bases at J; junction bases unmatched: 10. The CDR3 is made up of 16 amino acids. Germline-derived CDR1 and CDR2 are MNHEY and SMNVEV (reference sequence). CDR3 loop: CASSSLGDRPDYGYTF. DNA for the CDR3: TGTGCCAGCAGTTCCCTAGGGGACAGGCCGGACTATGGCTACACCTTC.

Regarding this clone: In the same sample, other DNA sequences code for this CDR3. The chain uses TRBV6-5 and TRBJ2-1, with a possible D match to TRBD1 (6 bases). The germline gives CDR1 MNHEY, CDR2 SVGAGI. V was trimmed by 8 bases and J by 0 bases, leaving 11 bases between them. The CDR3 totals 14 residues. CDR3 DNA sequence: TGTGCCAGCTCCATAGGGGGCTCCTACAATGAGCAGTTCTTC. It encodes CASSIGGSYNEQFF.

This clone was recorded once. The J gene is TRBJ2-7, the V gene TRBV5-8, with 8 bases aligning to TRBD1. Germline V lookup: CDR1 SGHTS, CDR2 YDEGEE. With 7 bases clipped from V and 0 bases from J, the junction kept 3 bases outside the gene matches. The CDR3 consists of 13 residues. The DNA of the CDR3 is TGTGCCAGCTGGGACAGGAACTCCTACGAGCAGTACTTC. It codes for CASWDRNSYEQYF.

Concerning this clone itself: The same CDR3 also results from other DNA sequences found in this sample. The V and J genes are TRBV4-2 and TRBJ2-7; TRBD2 matches 8 bases. There are 16 residues in the CDR3. The V segment lost 0 bases and the J segment 4 bases; nucleotides outside the gene matches: 8. Germline V gives CDR1 LGHNA, CDR2 YNFKEQ. The chain's CDR3 is CASSQEWLAGDYEQYF. CDR3 nucleotides: TGTGCCAGCAGCCAAGAGTGGCTAGCGGGTGATTACGAGCAGTACTTC.

This rearrangement joins TRBV19 to TRBJ2-5, with 7 bases that match TRBD1. This CDR3 has 16 residues. V lost 3 bases and J lost 3; bases outside the gene matches: 10. Germline-derived CDR1 and CDR2 are LNHDA and SQIVND (reference sequence). This CDR3 reads CASSMFFGTEEETQYF. The CDR3 nucleotides read TGTGCCAGTAGTATGTTTTTCGGGACAGAGGAAGAGACCCAGTACTTC. The full variable domain, its missing parts supplied by reference TRBV19 and TRBJ2-5, is DGGITQSPKYLFRKEGQNVTLSCEQNLNHDAMYWYRQDPGQGLRLIYYSQIVNDFQKGDIAEGYSVSREKKESFPLTVTSAQKNPTAFYLCASSMFFGTEEETQYFGPGTRLLVL.

V and J are TRBV4-1 and TRBJ1-5; unclear D gene. CDR1 is MGHRA and CDR2 is YSYEKL in the germline V gene. The V end was cut by 0 bases, the J end by 5 bases, with 14 bases between. This CDR3 is built from 16 residues. CDR3 bases: TGCGCCAGCAGCCAAGAAACAGAGGGAGTTGATCAGCCCCAGCATTTT. It specifies CASSQETEGVDQPQHF.

The chain has TRBV12-2 and TRBJ2-7. TRBV12-2 is classified as a pseudogene. CDR3 length: 16 amino acids. CDR3 protein: CASRFDHNRDFYEQYF. DNA for the CDR3: TGTGCAAGTCGCTTCGATCACAACAGGGACTTCTACGAGCAGTACTTC.

The rearrangement uses TRBV7-7 and TRBJ2-7; D unclear. The V gene's germline CDR1 is SSHAT and CDR2 FNYEAQ (reference sequence). There are 14 residues in the CDR3. The ends were cut back, 2 bases at V and 4 bases at J, with 12 bases in the middle. The CDR3 loop is CASSLYTSGYEQYF. CDR3 sequence (DNA): TGTGCCAGCAGCTTATACACCTCCGGGTACGAGCAGTACTTC.

The V call is TRBV28, the J call TRBJ2-5; TRBD2 matches at 10 bases. This CDR3 is 16 amino acids long. V lost 6 bases and J lost 0; bases outside the gene matches: 7. The germline V gene encodes CDR1 MDHEN and CDR2 SYDVKM. CDR3 amino acids: CASRTGGTSDQETQYF. In DNA form, the CDR3 reads TGTGCCAGCAGGACCGGAGGGACTAGCGACCAAGAGACCCAGTACTTC. Drawing the rest from reference TRBV28 and TRBJ2-5, the complete variable domain is DVKVTQSSRYLVKRTGEKVFLECVQDMDHENMFWYRQDPGLGLRLIYFSYDVKMKEKGDIPEGYSVSREKKERFSLILESASTNQTSMYLCASRTGGTSDQETQYFGPGTRLLVL.

On this clone itself: In the same sample, other DNA sequences code for this CDR3. The CDR3: CASSSWTSGSYEQYF. CDR3 nucleotides: TGTGCCAGCAGCTCCTGGACTAGCGGGTCCTACGAGCAGTACTTC. The V call is TRBV13, the J call TRBJ2-7, with TRBD2 matching 11 bases. This CDR3 region has 15 residues. V shed 4 bases and J 1 base; nucleotides not matched to a gene: 3. From germline, CDR1 is PRHDT and CDR2 FYEKMQ (reference sequence).

A single count supports this clone. This chain links TRBV28 with TRBJ1-5; D is possibly TRBD1 (6 bases). Germline V lookup: CDR1 MDHEN, CDR2 SYDVKM. V gave up 3 bases and J gave up 7 bases, with 16 bases separating them. The CDR3 consists of 15 residues. The CDR3 sequence: CASSLFGGAIQPQHF. The DNA of the CDR3 is TGTGCCAGCAGTTTGTTCGGGGGCGCGATCCAGCCCCAGCATTTT.

This clone showed up just a few times. The rearrangement links TRBV19 to TRBJ1-4; TRBD1 matches 7 bases. Trimming cost V 7 bases and J 7 bases; bases outside gene matches: 0. The V gene's germline CDR1 is LNHDA and CDR2 SQIVND (reference sequence). The CDR3 has 11 amino acids. For the CDR3, the DNA is TGTGCCAGTACAGGGGGTGAAAAACTGTTTTTT. Translation: CASTGGEKLFF.

J is TRBJ2-2 and V is TRBV27, with unresolved D. CDR3 length: 13 residues. V gave up 3 bases and J gave up 5 bases, with 7 bases separating them. Germline V gene lookup returns CDR1 MNHEY and CDR2 SMNVEV (reference sequence). The CDR3 is CASSFMVTGELFF. As DNA, the CDR3 is TGTGCCAGCAGTTTTATGGTGACCGGGGAGCTGTTTTTT.

The J gene is TRBJ1-5, the V gene TRBV25-1; 7 nucleotides align to TRBD1. V was clipped by 5 bases and J by 2 bases; unmatched bases: 6. The germline gives CDR1 MGHDK, CDR2 SYGVNS. The CDR3 runs to 15 residues. CDR3 in DNA: TGTGCCAGCAGTCCCGACAGGGTGGGCAATCAGCCCCAGCATTTT. The encoded protein is CASSPDRVGNQPQHF.

This chain uses TRBV5-4 with TRBJ2-1; 12 nucleotides line up with TRBD2. Germline CDR1 is SGHNT and CDR2 is YYREEE (reference sequence). The CDR3 spans 13 residues. V was clipped by 4 bases and J by 15 bases; unmatched bases: 8. The CDR3: CASSPASGRVWFF. The CDR3 nucleotides are TGTGCCAGCAGCCCCGCTAGCGGGAGGGTTTGGTTCTTC.

The genes are TRBV14 and TRBJ2-7; 10 bases match TRBD2. From germline, CDR1 is SGHDN and CDR2 FVKESK. Trimming cost V 5 bases and J 6 bases; bases outside gene matches: 10. The CDR3 runs 15 residues. The CDR3 loop is CASSRLAGEGGEQYF. The CDR3 bases are TGTGCCAGCAGCAGACTAGCGGGTGAGGGCGGCGAGCAGTACTTC.

The chain has TRBV27 and TRBJ2-1; D remains unclear. This CDR3 contains 13 residues. V lost 0 bases and J lost 13, with 13 bases in between. Germline lookup yields CDR1 MNHEY and CDR2 SMNVEV (reference sequence). The CDR3 DNA sequence: TGTGCCAGCAGTTTATCCCTACGTGGATCCCAGTTCTTC. Amino acid sequence: CASSLSLRGSQFF.

This clone was seen just once. This chain links TRBV4-1 with TRBJ2-3; 7 bases are a match to TRBD2. CDR1 MGHRA and CDR2 YSYEKL come from the germline V gene. There are 17 residues in the CDR3. J was trimmed by 0 bases and V by 0 bases; bases with no gene match: 6. CDR3 residues: CASSQEAGTASTDTQYF. The CDR3 DNA follows: TGCGCCAGCAGCCAAGAAGCGGGGACGGCTAGCACAGATACGCAGTATTTT.

The rearrangement joins TRBV4-1 to TRBJ2-2, with D perhaps being TRBD1 or TRBD2 (5 bases each). Germline values: CDR1 MGHRA, CDR2 YSYEKL. The V end lost 4 bases, the J end lost 2 bases, and 14 bases lay between the germline ends. This CDR3 has 16 residues. In DNA form, the CDR3 reads TGCGCCAGCAGCCTATCGGGGCTGATCAACACCGGGGAGCTGTTTTTT. It encodes CASSLSGLINTGELFF.